Below are 11 T cell receptor beta chains sequenced from a single sample in a study of blood T cell repertoires in COVID-19. Generated by immunoSEQ multiplex PCR, the TCRdb table keeps only in-frame clones and is missing some. The repertoire holds 68,000 or so clones, with roughly 88% as singletons. Source material: peripheral blood. The source of these receptors is a woman between 70 and 85 years old with acute or convalescent COVID-19.

The chain combines TRBV5-1 with TRBJ2-2; no reliable D call. The V gene's germline CDR1 is SGHRS and CDR2 YFSETQ. V gave up 0 bases and J gave up 1 base, with 7 bases separating them. CDR3 length: 15 residues. CDR3 DNA sequence: TGCGCCAGCAGCTTGGCCAATCAGAACACCGGGGAGCTGTTTTTT. It codes for CASSLANQNTGELFF.

The chain links TRBV28 to TRBJ1-2; 7 bases align to TRBD1. Trimming cost V 5 bases and J 4 bases; bases outside gene matches: 4. The CDR3 consists of 13 residues. Germline V CDR1 and CDR2: MDHEN, SYDVKM. Here the CDR3 reads CASSTGTVYGYTF. The CDR3 nucleotides read TGTGCCAGCAGTACAGGGACAGTCTATGGCTACACCTTC.

The chain joins TRBV5-6 to TRBJ2-5, with 9 nucleotides matching TRBD1. V lost 4 bases to trimming and J lost 0 bases; unmatched junction nucleotides: 4. The length of the CDR3 is 15 residues. Per germline, CDR1 SGHDT and CDR2 YYEEEE. CDR3 nucleotides: TGTGCCAGCAGCCGCGGGACAGGGCACCAAGAGACCCAGTACTTC. This encodes CASSRGTGHQETQYF.

The J gene is TRBJ1-2, the V gene TRBV28; a possible D gene is TRBD1 (5 bases). V lost 3 bases and J 5 bases, leaving 13 bases between the germline ends. The CDR3 is made up of 14 amino acids. The V gene's germline CDR1 is MDHEN and CDR2 SYDVKM. This CDR3 is CASSLEGLPYGYTF. The CDR3 DNA follows: TGTGCCAGCAGTTTGGAGGGGCTCCCGTATGGCTACACCTTC.

The chain uses TRBV3-1 (or the pseudogene TRBV3-2) and TRBJ1-1; a weak D match, TRBD1 (5 bases). Germline lookup yields CDR1 LGHDT and CDR2 YNNKEL (reference sequence). Trimming left V 0 bases short and J 9 bases short, with 11 bases between. The CDR3 runs to 13 residues. The CDR3: CASSQDFNRQAFF. The CDR3 coding sequence is TGTGCCAGCAGCCAAGATTTTAACAGGCAAGCTTTCTTT.

This clone appeared a single time. CDR3 bases: TGTGCCAGCAGCACCCAGGGGGCCAACGAGCAGTACTTC. This encodes CASSTQGANEQYF. The chain carries TRBV7-3 and TRBJ2-7; 8 bases fit TRBD1. Germline V CDR1 and CDR2: SGHTA, FQGTGA. Trimming cost V 5 bases and J 5 bases; bases outside gene matches: 5. The CDR3 covers 13 residues.

This chain's CDR3 is CASSYGGWDSRGHTEAFF. CDR3 DNA sequence: TGTGCCAGCAGTTACGGAGGATGGGACAGTCGGGGGCACACTGAAGCTTTCTTT. The chain uses TRBV28 and TRBJ1-1; 7 bases are a match to TRBD1. The CDR3 extends over 18 amino acids. The V and J ends lost 4 bases and 3 bases, in that order; junction bases with no gene match: 17. The V gene's germline CDR1 is MDHEN and CDR2 SYDVKM.

This clone was detected only a few times. The chain uses TRBV6-6 and TRBJ1-5; no definite D call. Per the germline V gene, CDR1 is MNHNY and CDR2 is SVGAGI (reference sequence). Trimming pared 6 bases from V and 3 bases from J, leaving 9 bases between. The CDR3 totals 13 residues. The chain's CDR3 is CASRPGLNQPQHF. CDR3 bases: TGTGCCAGCAGGCCGGGTCTCAATCAGCCCCAGCATTTT.

This clone was detected only a few times. At one of its ends the junction is not consistent with the germline gene, which may arise from a read error. The rearrangement links TRBV28 to TRBJ2-5; D is perhaps TRBD2 (6 bases). The CDR3 runs 13 residues. Germline CDR1 MDHEN, CDR2 SYDVKM. Here the CDR3 reads CASSPSAGGPRDF. The CDR3 DNA follows: TGTGCCAGCAGTCCGTCCGCCGGGGGACCCAGAGACTTC.

This chain uses TRBV6-5 with TRBJ1-6, with D possibly matching TRBD1 (5 bases). The CDR3 is 12 residues long. The germline V gene has CDR1 MNHEY and CDR2 SVGAGI. Trimming left V 6 bases short and J 8 bases short, with 8 bases between. CDR3 DNA: TGTGCCAGCAGCCCAGGGTATTCACCCCTCCACTTT. This sequence encodes CASSPGYSPLHF.

The chain recombines TRBV7-9 with TRBJ1-3, with unresolved D. The V gene's germline CDR1 is SEHNR and CDR2 FQNEAQ (reference sequence). Trimming removed 2 bases at V and 4 bases at J, with 3 bases between. CDR3 length equals 12 residues. This chain's CDR3 is CASSLQGNTIYF. CDR3 sequence (DNA): TGTGCCAGCAGCTTACAGGGAAACACCATATATTTT.